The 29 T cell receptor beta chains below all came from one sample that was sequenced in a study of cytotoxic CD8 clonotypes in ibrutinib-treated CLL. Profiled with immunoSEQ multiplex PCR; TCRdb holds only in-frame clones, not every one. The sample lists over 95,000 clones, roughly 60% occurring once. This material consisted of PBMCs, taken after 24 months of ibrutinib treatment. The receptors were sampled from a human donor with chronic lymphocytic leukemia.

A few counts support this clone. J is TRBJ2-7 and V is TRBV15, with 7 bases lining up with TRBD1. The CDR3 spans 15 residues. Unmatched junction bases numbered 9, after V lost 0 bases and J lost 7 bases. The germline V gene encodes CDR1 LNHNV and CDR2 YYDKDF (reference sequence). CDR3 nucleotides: TGTGCCACCAGCAGAGACGACAGGGTAGTGCGGGAGCAGTACTTC. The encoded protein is CATSRDDRVVREQYF.

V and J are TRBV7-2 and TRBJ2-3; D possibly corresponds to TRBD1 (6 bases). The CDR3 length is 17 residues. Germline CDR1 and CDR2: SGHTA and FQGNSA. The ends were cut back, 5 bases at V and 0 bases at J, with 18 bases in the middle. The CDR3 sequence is CASSPDRPVVSTDTQYF. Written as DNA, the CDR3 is TGTGCCAGCAGCCCGGACAGACCCGTAGTTAGCACAGATACGCAGTATTTT.

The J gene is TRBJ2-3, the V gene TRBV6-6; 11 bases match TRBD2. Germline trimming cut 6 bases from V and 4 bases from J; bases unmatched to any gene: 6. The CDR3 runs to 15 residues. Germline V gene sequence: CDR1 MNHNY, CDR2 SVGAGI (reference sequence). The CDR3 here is CASRNSGGASDTQYF. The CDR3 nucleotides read TGTGCCAGCAGAAATAGCGGGGGGGCCTCAGATACGCAGTATTTT.

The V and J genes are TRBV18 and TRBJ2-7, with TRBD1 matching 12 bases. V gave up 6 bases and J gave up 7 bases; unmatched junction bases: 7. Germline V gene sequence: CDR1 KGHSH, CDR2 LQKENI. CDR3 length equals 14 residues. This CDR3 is CASSPGTGGLEQYF. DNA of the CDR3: TGTGCCAGCTCGCCCGGGACAGGGGGCCTTGAGCAGTACTTC. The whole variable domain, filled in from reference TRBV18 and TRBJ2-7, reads NAGVMQNPRHLVRRRGQEARLRCSPMKGHSHVYWYRQLPEEGLKFMVYLQKENIIDESGMPKERFSAEFPKEGPSILRIQQVVRGDSAAYFCASSPGTGGLEQYFGPGTRLTVT.

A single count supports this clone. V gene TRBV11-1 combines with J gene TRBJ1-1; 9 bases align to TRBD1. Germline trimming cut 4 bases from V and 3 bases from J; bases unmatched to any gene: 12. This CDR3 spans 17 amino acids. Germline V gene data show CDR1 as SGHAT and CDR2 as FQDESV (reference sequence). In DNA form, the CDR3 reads TGTGCCAGCAGCTCGGGACAGGGCGTGCACCATGACACTGAAGCTTTCTTT. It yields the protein CASSSGQGVHHDTEAFF. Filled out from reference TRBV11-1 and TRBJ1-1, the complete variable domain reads EAEVAQSPRYKITEKSQAVAFWCDPISGHATLYWYRQILGQGPELLVQFQDESVVDDSQLPKDRFSAERLKGVDSTLKIQPAELGDSAMYLCASSSGQGVHHDTEAFFGQGTRLTVV.

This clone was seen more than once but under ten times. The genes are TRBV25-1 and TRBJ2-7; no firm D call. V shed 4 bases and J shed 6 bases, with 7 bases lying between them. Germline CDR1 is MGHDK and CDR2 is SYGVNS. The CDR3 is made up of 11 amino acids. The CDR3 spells CASSVGGEQYF. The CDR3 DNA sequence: TGTGCCAGCAGTGTCGGTGGCGAGCAGTACTTC.

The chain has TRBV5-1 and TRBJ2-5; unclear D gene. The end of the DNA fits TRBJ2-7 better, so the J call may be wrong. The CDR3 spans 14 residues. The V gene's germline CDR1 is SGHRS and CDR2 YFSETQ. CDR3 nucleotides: TGCGCCAGCAGCCCATACAGAGACTCCTACGAGCAGTACTTC. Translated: CASSPYRDSYEQYF.

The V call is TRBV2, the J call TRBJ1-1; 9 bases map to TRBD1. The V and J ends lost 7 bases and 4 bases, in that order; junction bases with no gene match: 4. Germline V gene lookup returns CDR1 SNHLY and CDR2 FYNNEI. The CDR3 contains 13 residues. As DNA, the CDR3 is TGTGCCAGCATAGGACAGGGGACCACTGAAGCTTTCTTT. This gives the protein CASIGQGTTEAFF.

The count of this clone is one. CDR3 nucleotides: TGCAGCGTTGGAGGAGACAGGGTGGGAGCTTTCTTT. Translated, it gives CSVGGDRVGAFF. V and J are TRBV29-1 and TRBJ1-1, with 7 positions matching TRBD1. Looked up from germline, CDR1 is SQVTM and CDR2 is ANQGSEA. CDR3 length equals 12 residues. V shed 4 bases, J shed 10 bases, and the junction held 9 bases outside the gene matches.

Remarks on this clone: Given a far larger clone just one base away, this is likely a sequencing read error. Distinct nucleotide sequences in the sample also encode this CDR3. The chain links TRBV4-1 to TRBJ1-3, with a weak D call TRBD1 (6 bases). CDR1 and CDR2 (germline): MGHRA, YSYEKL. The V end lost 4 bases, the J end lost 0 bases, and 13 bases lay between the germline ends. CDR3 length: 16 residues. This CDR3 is CASSRRGLHSGNTIYF. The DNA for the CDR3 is TGCGCCAGCAGCCGGAGGGGGTTACACTCTGGAAACACCATATATTTT.

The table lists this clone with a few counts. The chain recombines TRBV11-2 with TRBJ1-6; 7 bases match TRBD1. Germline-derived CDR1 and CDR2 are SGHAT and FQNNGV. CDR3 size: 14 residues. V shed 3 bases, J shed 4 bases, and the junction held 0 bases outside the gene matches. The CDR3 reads CASSLGQYNSPLHF. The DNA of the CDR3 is TGTGCCAGCAGCTTGGGACAGTATAATTCACCCCTCCACTTT.

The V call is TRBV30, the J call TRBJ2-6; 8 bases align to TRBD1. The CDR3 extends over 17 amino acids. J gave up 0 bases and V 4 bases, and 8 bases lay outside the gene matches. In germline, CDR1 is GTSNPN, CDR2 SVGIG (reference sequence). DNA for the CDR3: TGTGCCTGGAAGTTGGACAGGGCCCTCTCTGGGGCCAACGTCCTGACTTTC. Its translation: CAWKLDRALSGANVLTF.

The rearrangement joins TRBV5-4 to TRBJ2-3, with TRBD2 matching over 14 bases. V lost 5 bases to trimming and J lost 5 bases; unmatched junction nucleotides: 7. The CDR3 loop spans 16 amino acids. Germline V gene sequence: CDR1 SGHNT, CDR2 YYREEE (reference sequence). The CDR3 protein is CASREGLAGARDTQYF. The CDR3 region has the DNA TGTGCCAGCAGGGAGGGACTAGCGGGGGCCCGAGATACGCAGTATTTT.

The CDR3 protein is CASSVKYEQYF. The DNA for the CDR3 is TGTGCCAGCAGCGTAAAATACGAGCAGTACTTC. The V and J genes are TRBV5-6 and TRBJ2-7; the D is unclear. The CDR3 length is 11 residues. Germline values: CDR1 SGHDT, CDR2 YYEEEE. The V and J ends lost 4 bases and 4 bases respectively, with 6 bases between them.

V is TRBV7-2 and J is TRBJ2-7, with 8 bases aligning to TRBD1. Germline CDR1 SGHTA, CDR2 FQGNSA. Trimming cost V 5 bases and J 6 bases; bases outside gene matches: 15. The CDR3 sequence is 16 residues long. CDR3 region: CASSLPPGQVTREQYF. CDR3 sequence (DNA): TGTGCCAGCAGCCTTCCGCCGGGACAGGTGACACGCGAGCAGTACTTC. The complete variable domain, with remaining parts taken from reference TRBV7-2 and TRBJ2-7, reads GAGVSQSPSNKVTEKGKDVELRCDPISGHTALYWYRQSLGQGLEFLIYFQGNSAPDKSGLPSDRFSAERTGGSVSTLTIQRTQQEDSAVYLCASSLPPGQVTREQYFGPGTRLTVT.

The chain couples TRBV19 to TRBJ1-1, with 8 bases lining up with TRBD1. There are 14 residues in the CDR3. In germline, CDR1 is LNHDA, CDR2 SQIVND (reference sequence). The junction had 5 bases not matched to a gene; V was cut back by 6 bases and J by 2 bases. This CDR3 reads CASRETGVNTEAFF. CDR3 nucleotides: TGTGCCAGTAGGGAGACAGGGGTTAACACTGAAGCTTTCTTT.

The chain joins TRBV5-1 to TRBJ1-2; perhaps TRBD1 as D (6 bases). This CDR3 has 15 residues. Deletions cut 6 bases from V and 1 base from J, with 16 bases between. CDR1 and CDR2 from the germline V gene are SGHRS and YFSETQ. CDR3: CASTPFPGDNYGYTF. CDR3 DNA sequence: TGCGCCAGCACCCCATTCCCAGGGGATAACTATGGCTACACCTTC.

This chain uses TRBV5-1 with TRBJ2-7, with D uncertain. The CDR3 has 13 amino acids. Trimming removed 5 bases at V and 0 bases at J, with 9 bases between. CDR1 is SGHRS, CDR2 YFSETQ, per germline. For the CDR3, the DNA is TGCGCCAGCAGAACGGAAAACTCCTACGAGCAGTACTTC. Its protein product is CASRTENSYEQYF.

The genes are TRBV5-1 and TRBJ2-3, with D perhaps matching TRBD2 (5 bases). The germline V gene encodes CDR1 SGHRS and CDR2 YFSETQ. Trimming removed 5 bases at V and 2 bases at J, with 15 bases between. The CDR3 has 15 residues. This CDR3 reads CASSLRRADTDTQYF. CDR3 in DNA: TGCGCCAGCAGTCTGAGGCGGGCCGACACAGATACGCAGTATTTT.

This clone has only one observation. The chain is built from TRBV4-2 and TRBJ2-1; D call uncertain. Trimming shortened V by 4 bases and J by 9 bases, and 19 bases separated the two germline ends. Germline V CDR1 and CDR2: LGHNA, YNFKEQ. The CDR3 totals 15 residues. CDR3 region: CASSPRAHLGSEQFF. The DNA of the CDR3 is TGTGCCAGCAGCCCCCGGGCCCACCTTGGCAGTGAGCAGTTCTTC.

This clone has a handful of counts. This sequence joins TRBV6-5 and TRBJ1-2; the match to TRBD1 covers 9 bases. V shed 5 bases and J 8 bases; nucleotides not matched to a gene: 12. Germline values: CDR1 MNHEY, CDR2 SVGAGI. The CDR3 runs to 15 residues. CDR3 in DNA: TGTGCCAGCAGTACCACAGGGGGCGGAACGACGGGCTACACCTTC. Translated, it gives CASSTTGGGTTGYTF.

In DNA, the CDR3 is TGCAGCGTCAGATTCGGACAGGGATCGAACACCGGGGAGCTGTTTTTT. Amino acid sequence: CSVRFGQGSNTGELFF. The rearrangement joins TRBV29-1 to TRBJ2-2; 8 nucleotides align to TRBD1. This CDR3 comprises 16 residues. Germline assignment: CDR1 SQVTM and CDR2 ANQGSEA. V shed 6 bases, J shed 0 bases, and the junction held 9 bases outside the gene matches.

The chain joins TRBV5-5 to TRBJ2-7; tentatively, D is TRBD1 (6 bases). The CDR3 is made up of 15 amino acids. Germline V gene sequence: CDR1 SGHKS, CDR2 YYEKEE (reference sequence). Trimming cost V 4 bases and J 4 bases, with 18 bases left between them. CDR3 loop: CASSPGRGFQYEQYF. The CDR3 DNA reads TGTGCCAGCAGCCCTGGAAGGGGGTTTCAGTACGAGCAGTACTTC.

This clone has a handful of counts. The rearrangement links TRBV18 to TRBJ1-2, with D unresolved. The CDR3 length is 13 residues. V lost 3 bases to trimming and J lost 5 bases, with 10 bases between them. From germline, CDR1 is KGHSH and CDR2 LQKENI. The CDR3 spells CASSPTREYGYTF. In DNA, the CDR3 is TGTGCCAGCTCACCCACCCGTGAGTATGGCTACACCTTC.

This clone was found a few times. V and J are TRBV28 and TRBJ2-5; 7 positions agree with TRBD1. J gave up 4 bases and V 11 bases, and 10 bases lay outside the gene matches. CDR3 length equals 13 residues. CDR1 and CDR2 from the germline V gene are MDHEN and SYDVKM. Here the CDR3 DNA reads TGTGCCTGCGAACAGGGGATCGCAGAGACCCAGTACTTC. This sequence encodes CACEQGIAETQYF.

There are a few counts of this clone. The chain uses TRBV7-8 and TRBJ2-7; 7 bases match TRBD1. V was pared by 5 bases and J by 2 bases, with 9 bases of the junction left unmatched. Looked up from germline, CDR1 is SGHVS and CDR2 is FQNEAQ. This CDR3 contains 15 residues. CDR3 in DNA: TGTGCCAGCAGCCCAGGGACAGCGATTCCCTACGAGCAGTACTTC. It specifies CASSPGTAIPYEQYF.

The CDR3 reads CASSPTTAQETQYF. The CDR3 DNA sequence: TGTGCCAGCTCACCCACGACAGCGCAAGAGACCCAGTACTTC. The gene calls are TRBV18 and TRBJ2-5; maybe TRBD1 (5 bases). Trimming shortened V by 3 bases and J by 2 bases, and 10 bases separated the two germline ends. The CDR3 is 14 residues long. Looked up from germline, CDR1 is KGHSH and CDR2 is LQKENI.

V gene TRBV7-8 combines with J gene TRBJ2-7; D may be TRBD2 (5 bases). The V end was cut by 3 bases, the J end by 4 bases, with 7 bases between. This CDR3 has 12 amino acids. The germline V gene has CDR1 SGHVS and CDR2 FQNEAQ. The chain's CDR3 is CASSFTGYEQYF. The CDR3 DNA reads TGTGCCAGCAGCTTCACGGGATACGAGCAGTACTTC.

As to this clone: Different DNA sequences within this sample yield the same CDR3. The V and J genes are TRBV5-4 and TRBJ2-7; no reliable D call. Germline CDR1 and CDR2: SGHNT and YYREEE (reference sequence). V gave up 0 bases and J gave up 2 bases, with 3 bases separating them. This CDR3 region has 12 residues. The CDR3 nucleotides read TGTGCCAGCAGCTTGGGAGCCTACGAGCAGTACTTC. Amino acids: CASSLGAYEQYF.